The clone carrying this T cell receptor beta chain came up a few times. This entry belongs to a study of T cells in Graves' hyperthyroidism and ophthalmopathy. The ends were cut back, 1 base at V and 0 bases at J, with 11 bases in the middle. This CDR3 contains 15 residues. CDR1 is SQVTM, CDR2 ANQGSEA, per germline. Amplification yielded TCR beta CDR3 regions, with RNA transcripts as the source. TCR CDR3 regions were first amplified by RT-PCR with HTBI primers. TCRdb re-analysed the multiplex PCR reads in MiXCR, keeping a single row per CDR3 protein. The data show a few hundred thousand distinct CDR3 sequences, with more than 14% seen just once and 15% to 20% held by the top ten.

Specimen: blood. This receptor was obtained from a woman in her 30s with Graves' ophthalmopathy. The J gene is TRBJ2-3, the V gene TRBV29-1; D is perhaps TRBD1 (5 bases). CDR3 sequence reads: CSVEGQWPSTDTQYF. The CDR3 nucleotides read TGCAGCGTTGAAGGACAGTGGCCGAGCACAGATACGCAGTATTTT.